This T cell receptor beta chain was sequenced in a study of yellow fever vaccine responses in identical twins. TCRdb analysed the RT-PCR reads with MiXCR anew, one entry per CDR3 protein. This sample has some 2,200 distinct CDR3 sequences, with about 8% found just once. V was pared by 4 bases and J by 3 bases, with 13 bases between. The V gene's germline CDR1 is LGHNA and CDR2 YSLEER. The CDR3 totals 14 residues. The chain combines TRBV4-3 with TRBJ2-7, with D hard to call. The receptor comes from a woman aged 18-29 years who received the yellow fever vaccine. The sequencing here drew on T cells from blood (PBMCs), unsorted or a sorted subset (not recorded which), taken 2 years after vaccination. The CDR3 protein is CASSLDKGDYEQYF. DNA of the CDR3: TGCGCCAGCAGCCTTGACAAAGGAGACTACGAGCAGTACTTC.